This TCR beta chain came from a study of blood T cells in healthy people across ages. Germline lookup yields CDR1 SGDLS and CDR2 YYNGEE. The CDR3 length is 16 residues. Trimming took off 4 bases at V and 0 bases at J, with 11 bases between the two ends. The use of a sample-barcoded 5' primer and a J-beta primer mix characterized a second PCR of roughly 7 to 12 cycles. TCRdb re-called the 5' RACE reads with MiXCR, one entry per CDR3 protein. The data contain about 1.6 million distinct CDR3 sequences, about 32% of them seen just once; the ten biggest clones take up approximately 10%. This clonotype was sampled from a woman aged 30 to 39 in good health. Sequenced input: blood. The J gene is TRBJ2-6, the V gene TRBV9, with D perhaps matching TRBD1 (5 bases). The CDR3 here is CASSTRQPSGANVLTF. The CDR3 DNA sequence: TGTGCCAGCAGCACCCGACAGCCCTCTGGGGCCAACGTCCTGACTTTC.